This T cell receptor beta chain was retrieved from a study of metastatic and nonmetastatic thyroid tumors. Across the study: Across peripheral blood and tumor or nodule tissue samples taken from malignant and benign thyroid patients, the repertoires were compared with one another.

In the original workflow: A classifier for distant metastasis in papillary thyroid cancer was constructed using CDR3 differences observed across clinicopathological groups. TCRdb used MiXCR to call clones anew from the PCR reads. The V and J calls and clone size are TCRdb's, not the authors'. Among under 50,000 clones listed, 15% to 20% were seen once. The CDR3 contains 14 residues. The ends lost 3 bases at V and 7 bases at J; junction bases unmatched: 2. This clone was seen ten or more times. Each patient went into thyroid surgery without having received any treatment. The genes are TRBV12-3 or TRBV12-4 and TRBJ2-1; 11 bases line up with TRBD2. Sequences were obtained from tumor tissue. The sequence was obtained from a female donor with papillary thyroid cancer or a benign thyroid nodule (not recorded which). Some clones in this sample may be carry-over from other donors' samples. In nucleotides, the CDR3 is TGTGCCAGCAGTTTTAGCGGGAGGGGGAATGAGCAGTTCTTC. Its translation: CASSFSGRGNEQFF.